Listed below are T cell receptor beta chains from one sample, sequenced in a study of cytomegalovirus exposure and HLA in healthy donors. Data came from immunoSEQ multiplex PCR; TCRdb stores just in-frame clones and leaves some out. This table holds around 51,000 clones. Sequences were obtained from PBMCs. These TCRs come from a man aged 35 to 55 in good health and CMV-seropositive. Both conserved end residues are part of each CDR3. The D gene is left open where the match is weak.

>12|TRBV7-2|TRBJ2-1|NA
CASSWDSVRQFF
TGTGCCAGCAGCTGGGACTCCGTGAGGCAGTTCTTC
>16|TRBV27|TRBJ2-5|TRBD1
CASSRGTGGFIETQYF
TGTGCCAGCAGTCGCGGGACAGGGGGCTTTATAGAGACCCAGTACTTC
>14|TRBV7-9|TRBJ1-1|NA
CASSPGQRNTEAFF
TGTGCCAGCAGCCCCGGACAGAGGAACACTGAAGCTTTCTTT
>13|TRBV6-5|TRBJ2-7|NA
CASSYSRGYEQYF
TGTGCCAGCAGTTACTCTAGGGGCTACGAGCAGTACTTC
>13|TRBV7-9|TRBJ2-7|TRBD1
CASSRDRGNEQYF
TGTGCCAGCAGCCGGGACAGGGGAAACGAGCAGTACTTC
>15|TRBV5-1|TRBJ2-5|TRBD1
CASSLVDRLQETQYF
TGCGCCAGCAGCTTGGTGGACAGGCTTCAAGAGACCCAGTACTTC
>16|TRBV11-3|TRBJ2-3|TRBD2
CASSSGLAGDGDTQYF
TGTGCCAGCAGCTCCGGACTAGCGGGGGACGGGGATACGCAGTATTTT
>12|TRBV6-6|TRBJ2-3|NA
CASRGAGDTQYF
TGTGCCAGCCGGGGGGCTGGCGATACGCAGTATTTT
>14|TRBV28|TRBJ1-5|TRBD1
CASSPGGGGQPQHF
TGTGCCAGCAGTCCTGGAGGGGGCGGTCAGCCCCAGCATTTT
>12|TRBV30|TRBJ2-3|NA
CAWSQRPDTQYF
TGTGCCTGGAGTCAGCGGCCAGATACGCAGTATTTT
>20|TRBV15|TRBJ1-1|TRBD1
CATSRDGGTGTGGENTEAFF
TGTGCCACCAGCAGAGATGGAGGAACCGGGACAGGGGGGGAGAACACTGAAGCTTTCTTT
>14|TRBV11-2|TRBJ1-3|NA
CASSSRQSGNTIYF
TGTGCCAGCAGCTCACGACAGTCTGGAAACACCATATATTTT
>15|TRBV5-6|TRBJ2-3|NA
CASSLGLVSTDTQYF
TGTGCCAGCAGCTTGGGACTAGTCAGCACAGATACGCAGTATTTT
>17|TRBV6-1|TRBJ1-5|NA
CASSAASTGGGNQHQHF
TGTGCCAGCAGTGCGGCCTCCACGGGGGGCGGTAATCAGCACCAGCATTTT
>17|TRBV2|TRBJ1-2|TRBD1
CASSDLRGQGRDYGYTF
TGTGCCAGCAGTGATTTGCGAGGACAGGGAAGGGACTATGGCTACACCTTC
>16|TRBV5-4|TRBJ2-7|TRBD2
CASSLGRAGGTYEQYF
TGTGCCAGCAGCTTGGGGCGAGCGGGGGGGACCTACGAGCAGTACTTC
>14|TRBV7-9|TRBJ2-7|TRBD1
CASSLGTVAYEQYF
TGTGCCAGCAGCCTAGGGACAGTCGCCTACGAGCAGTACTTC
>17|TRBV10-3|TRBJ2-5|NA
CAISEGPGGGLQETQYF
TGTGCCATCAGTGAGGGCCCGGGCGGGGGCCTCCAAGAGACCCAGTACTTC
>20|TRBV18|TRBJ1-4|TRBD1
CASSPFSLGQGAPVNEKLFF
TGTGCCAGCTCACCTTTTAGTTTGGGACAGGGGGCGCCTGTCAATGAAAAACTGTTTTTT
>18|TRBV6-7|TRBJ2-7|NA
CASSYSQGRALDAYEQYF
TGTGCCAGCAGTTACTCCCAGGGAAGGGCCCTGGACGCCTACGAGCAGTACTTC